The sequence of this T cell receptor (beta chain) was determined in a study of tissue T cells after allogeneic stem cell transplantation. Germline V CDR1 and CDR2: KGHSH, LQKENI. Trimming cost V 6 bases and J 4 bases, with 13 bases left between them. The CDR3 sequence is 14 residues long. Steroid-refractory graft-versus-host disease after allogeneic hematopoietic cell transplant qualified adults for prospective research-autopsy enrollment. TCRdb's table, derived via immunoSEQ multiplex PCR, lists solely in-frame clones and lacks some. The sample lists roughly 2,800 clones; 60% to 80% were seen once. This clonotype was obtained from a male patient at least 60 years old with steroid-refractory graft-versus-host disease after an allogeneic stem cell transplant. The T cells may partly be graft donor cells. The chain couples TRBV18 to TRBJ1-5, with D uncertain. The sample consisted of ascending colon tissue, taken at autopsy. CDR3 in DNA: TGTGCCAGCTCCTATGGGGTGGGAAATCAGCCCCAGCATTTT. It translates to CASSYGVGNQPQHF.